This T cell receptor beta chain was identified during a study of cytomegalovirus exposure and HLA in healthy donors. There are a few counts of this clone. This CDR3 contains 15 residues. 13 Jbeta primers and 60 Vbeta primers were used for the PCR. TCRdb keeps only in-frame clones here, not all; method: immunoSEQ multiplex PCR. Of 150,000 to 200,000 clones in the sample, over 60% are singletons; the top ten hold roughly 3%. The chain links TRBV7-5 to TRBJ2-7; TRBD1 is the table's D call and was not checked against the DNA. TRBV7-5 has pseudogene status. The receptor was derived from a woman aged 30 to 39 in good health and CMV-seronegative. Sequenced sample: PBMCs. The CDR3 reads CARSLSLGREHEQYF. The CDR3 DNA is TGTGCCAGAAGCTTAAGTTTGGGCAGGGAACACGAGCAGTACTTC.